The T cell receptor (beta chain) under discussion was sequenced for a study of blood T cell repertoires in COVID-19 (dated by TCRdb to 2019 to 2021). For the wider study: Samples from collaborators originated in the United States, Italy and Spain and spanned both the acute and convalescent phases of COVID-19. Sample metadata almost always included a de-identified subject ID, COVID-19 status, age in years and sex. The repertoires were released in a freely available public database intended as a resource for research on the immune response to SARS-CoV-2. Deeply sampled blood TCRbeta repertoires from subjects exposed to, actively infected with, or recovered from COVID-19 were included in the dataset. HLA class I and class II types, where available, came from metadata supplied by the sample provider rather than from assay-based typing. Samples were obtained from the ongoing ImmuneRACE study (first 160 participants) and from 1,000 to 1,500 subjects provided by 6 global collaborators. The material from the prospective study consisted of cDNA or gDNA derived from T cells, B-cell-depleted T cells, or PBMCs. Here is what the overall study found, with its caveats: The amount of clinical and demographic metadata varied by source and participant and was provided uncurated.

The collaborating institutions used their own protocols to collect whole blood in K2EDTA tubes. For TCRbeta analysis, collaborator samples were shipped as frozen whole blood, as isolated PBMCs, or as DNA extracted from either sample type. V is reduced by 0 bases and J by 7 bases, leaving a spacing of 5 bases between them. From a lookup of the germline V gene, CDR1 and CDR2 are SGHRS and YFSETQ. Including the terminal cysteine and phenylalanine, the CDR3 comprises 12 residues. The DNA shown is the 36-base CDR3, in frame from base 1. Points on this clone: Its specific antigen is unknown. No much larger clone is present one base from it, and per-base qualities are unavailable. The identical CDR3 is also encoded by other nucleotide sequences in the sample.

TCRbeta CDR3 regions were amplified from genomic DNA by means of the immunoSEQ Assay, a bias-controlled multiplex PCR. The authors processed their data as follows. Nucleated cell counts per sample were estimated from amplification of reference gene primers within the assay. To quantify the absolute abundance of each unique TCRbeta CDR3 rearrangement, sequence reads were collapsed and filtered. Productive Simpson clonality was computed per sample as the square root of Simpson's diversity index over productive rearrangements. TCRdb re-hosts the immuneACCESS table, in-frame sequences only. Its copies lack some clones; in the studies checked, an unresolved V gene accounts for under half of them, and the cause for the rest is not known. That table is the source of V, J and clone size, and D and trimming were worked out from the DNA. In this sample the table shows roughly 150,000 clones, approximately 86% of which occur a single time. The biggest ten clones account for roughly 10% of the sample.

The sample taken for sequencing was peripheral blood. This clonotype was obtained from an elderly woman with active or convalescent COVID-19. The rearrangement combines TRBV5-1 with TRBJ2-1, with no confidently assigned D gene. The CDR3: CASSLVQNEQFF. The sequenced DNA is TGCGCCAGCAGCTTGGTACAAAATGAGCAGTTCTTC. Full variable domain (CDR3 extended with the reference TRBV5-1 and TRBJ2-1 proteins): KAGVTQTPRYLIKTRGQQVTLSCSPISGHRSVSWYQQTPGQGLQFLFEYFSETQRNKGNFPGRFSGRQFSNSRSEMNVSTLELGDSALYLCASSLVQNEQFFGPGTRLTVL.